This T cell receptor (beta chain) was retrieved from a study of cytomegalovirus exposure and HLA in healthy donors. Whole-study results and caveats: What a later analysis showed was that several of the most significant clusters appeared linked to common viral pathogens. Researchers counted around 150 TCR beta chains as cytomegalovirus-associated.

The V gene lost 6 bases and the J gene lost 1 base, with 15 bases spanning the gap. The CDR3 sequence is 15 residues long. Germline-derived CDR1 and CDR2 are MNHEY and SVGAGI. This PCR relied on a set of 60 Vbeta primers and 13 Jbeta primers. Some clones are missing from TCRdb's copy, which holds only in-frame ones; the method was immunoSEQ multiplex PCR. Of approximately 100,000 clones in the sample, approximately 76% were seen once. As to this clone: Antigen specificity is unknown.

Specimen: PBMCs. This chain connects TRBV6-5 to TRBJ1-1; the D gene is possibly TRBD1 (5 bases). This receptor was identified in a man in his forties in good health and CMV-seronegative. Here the CDR3 DNA reads TGTGCCAGCAGCAACAGGAAAGCTCCGAACACTGAAGCTTTCTTT. Amino acids: CASSNRKAPNTEAFF.